This note documents a single T cell receptor (beta chain) sequence. Its antigen is not identified. The data originate from a study of CD8 T cells in ankylosing spondylitis. Notes on the study in general: One TCR beta motif, made up of about 8 highly homologous variants, appeared characteristic of ankylosing spondylitis blood.

TCRdb re-derived calls from the 5' RACE reads in MiXCR, one entry per CDR3 protein. Among fewer than 650,000 distinct CDR3 sequences listed, more than 9.5% were seen once. This CDR3 comprises 11 residues. V was clipped by 7 bases and J by 9 bases; unmatched bases: 2. Germline V gives CDR1 KGHDR, CDR2 SFDVKD. The sample comprised blood, either unsorted or a sorted T cell fraction (not recorded which). The source is a male donor with ankylosing spondylitis. V is TRBV24-1 and J is TRBJ1-1; 9 bases map to TRBD1. The CDR3 DNA follows: TGTGCCACCAGGGGACAGGGAAAAGCTTTCTTT. Protein sequence: CATRGQGKAFF.